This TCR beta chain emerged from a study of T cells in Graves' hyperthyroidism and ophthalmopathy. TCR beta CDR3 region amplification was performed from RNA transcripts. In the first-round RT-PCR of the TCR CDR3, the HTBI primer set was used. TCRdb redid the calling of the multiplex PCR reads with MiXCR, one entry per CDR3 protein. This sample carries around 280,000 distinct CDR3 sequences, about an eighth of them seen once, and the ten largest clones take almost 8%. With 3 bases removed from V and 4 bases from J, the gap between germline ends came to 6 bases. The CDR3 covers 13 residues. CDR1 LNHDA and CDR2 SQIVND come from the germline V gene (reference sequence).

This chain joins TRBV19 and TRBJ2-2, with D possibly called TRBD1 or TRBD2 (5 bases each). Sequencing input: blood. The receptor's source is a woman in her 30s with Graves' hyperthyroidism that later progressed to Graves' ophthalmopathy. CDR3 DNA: TGTGCCAGTAGTATTGGGGGCACCGGGGAGCTGTTTTTT. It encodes CASSIGGTGELFF.